A single sample is the source of the 22 T cell receptor beta chains below, sequenced in a study of post-analysis software for immune sequencing data. These receptors have no identified antigens. Study-wide findings and caveats: TRBV5-6, TRBV5-1 and TRBV20-1 were among roughly 5 TRBV segments more frequent in patients than controls.

Sequencing libraries made from TCR beta cDNA carried unique molecular identifiers. A single record per CDR3 protein comes from TCRdb applying MiXCR to the PCR reads. The table lists hundreds of thousands of distinct CDR3 sequences, about 57% of them singletons. The sample taken for sequencing was blood. The origin of the receptors is a girl aged 5-17 years with multiple sclerosis.

The gene calls are TRBV7-3 and TRBJ2-1; 11 nucleotides match TRBD1. This CDR3 region has 13 residues. Germline V gene data show CDR1 as SGHTA and CDR2 as FQGTGA. Germline trimming cut 8 bases from V and 6 bases from J; bases unmatched to any gene: 3. CDR3 amino acids: CASGDRGFNEQFF. CDR3 coding DNA: TGTGCCAGCGGGGACAGGGGGTTCAATGAGCAGTTCTTC. The complete variable domain, with remaining parts taken from reference TRBV7-3 and TRBJ2-1, reads GAGVSQTPSNKVTEKGKYVELRCDPISGHTALYWYRQSLGQGPEFLIYFQGTGAADDSGLPNDRFFAVRPEGSVSTLKIQRTERGDSAVYLCASGDRGFNEQFFGPGTRLTVL.

This clonotype was seen a handful of times. V gene TRBV6-1 combines with J gene TRBJ2-6; D is uncertain. The V gene lost 4 bases and the J gene lost 4 bases, with 23 bases spanning the gap. Germline CDR1 reads MNHNS; CDR2 reads SASEGT. The CDR3 loop spans 19 amino acids. CDR3 nucleotide sequence: TGTGCCAGCAGTGCAGATAGGCCAGAAAGACTTAACGGGGCCAACGTCCTGACTTTC. Translated, it gives CASSADRPERLNGANVLTF.

There are a few counts of this clonotype. The rearrangement links TRBV29-1 to TRBJ2-1; 11 bases line up with TRBD2. Germline V lookup: CDR1 SQVTM, CDR2 ANQGSEA. The CDR3 has 15 amino acids. Trimming cost V 7 bases and J 0 bases; bases outside gene matches: 5. The CDR3 loop is CSAGTSGSSYNEQFF. In DNA form, the CDR3 reads TGCAGCGCTGGGACTAGCGGTAGCTCCTACAATGAGCAGTTCTTC.

This clonotype came up a few times. The chain links TRBV20-1 to TRBJ2-7, with TRBD2 matching over 12 bases. CDR1 is DFQATT and CDR2 is SNEGSKA in the germline V gene (reference sequence). The J segment lost 3 bases and the V segment lost 5 bases, leaving 5 bases of the junction unmatched. The CDR3 length is 14 residues. The CDR3 sequence is CSAGSSGRVYEQYF. CDR3 DNA sequence: TGCAGTGCTGGCTCTAGCGGGAGGGTCTACGAGCAGTACTTC.

This clonotype was recorded a few times. The chain couples TRBV14 to TRBJ2-7, with D hard to call. The CDR3 runs to 15 residues. Trimming pared 1 base from V and 2 bases from J, leaving 12 bases between. The germline V gene has CDR1 SGHDN and CDR2 FVKESK. The CDR3 loop reads CASSQGLPGPYEQYF. DNA of the CDR3: TGTGCCAGCAGCCAAGGTCTCCCAGGCCCCTACGAGCAGTACTTC.

J is TRBJ2-1 and V is TRBV29-1, with a tentative D call TRBD1 (6 bases). Germline lookup yields CDR1 SQVTM and CDR2 ANQGSEA. The CDR3 covers 11 residues. V was trimmed by 7 bases and J by 7 bases, leaving 11 bases between them. The CDR3 DNA sequence: TGCAGCGCCCTGGGACATAATGAGCAGTTCTTC. Its translation is CSALGHNEQFF.

The chain links TRBV7-2 to TRBJ2-3; 7 nucleotides line up with TRBD2. The CDR3 contains 15 residues. Germline-derived CDR1 and CDR2 are SGHTA and FQGNSA. The V gene end was trimmed by 0 bases and the J gene end by 5 bases; junction bases not matched to a gene: 5. The CDR3 sequence is CASSLASGRRDTQYF. CDR3 nucleotides: TGTGCCAGCAGCTTAGCTAGCGGGCGGAGAGATACGCAGTATTTT.

In its sample, this clonotype was seen a few times. The chain is built from TRBV29-1 and TRBJ1-1; no firm D call. The CDR3 runs to 14 residues. The germline V gene has CDR1 SQVTM and CDR2 ANQGSEA. V lost 1 base to trimming and J lost 0 bases, with 9 bases between them. The CDR3 DNA is TGCAGCGTTGAAGGTATCCGAGTGAACACTGAAGCTTTCTTT. Its protein is CSVEGIRVNTEAFF. Full variable domain (outside the CDR3, taken from reference TRBV29-1 and TRBJ1-1): SAVISQKPSRDICQRGTSLTIQCQVDSQVTMMFWYRQQPGQSLTLIATANQGSEATYESGFVIDKFPISRPNLTFSTLTVSNMSPEDSSIYLCSVEGIRVNTEAFFGQGTRLTVV.

The chain carries TRBV6-1 and TRBJ2-5; 14 bases are shared with TRBD2. The CDR3 has 18 residues. Per germline, CDR1 MNHNS and CDR2 SASEGT. The V segment lost 6 bases and the J segment 5 bases; nucleotides outside the gene matches: 14. The CDR3, as DNA: TGTGCCAGCAGCCTCGAGACTAGCGGGAGGGCGGATCCGGAGACCCAGTACTTC. It yields the protein CASSLETSGRADPETQYF.

The V gene is TRBV6-6, the J gene TRBJ2-5; D might be TRBD1 or TRBD2, each matching 5 bases. This CDR3 is 16 amino acids long. The germline V gene encodes CDR1 MNHNY and CDR2 SVGAGI (reference sequence). V was shortened by 4 bases and J by 1 base, with 16 bases between the two germline ends. CDR3 coding DNA: TGTGCCAGCAGTTTCCGGGGCCAAGGGGTCCAAGAGACCCAGTACTTC. Amino acid sequence: CASSFRGQGVQETQYF.

This clonotype was seen a handful of times. The CDR3 DNA reads TGCGCCAGCAGCCAAGGCCTAGCGGAACAAGAGACCCAGTACTTC. It translates to CASSQGLAEQETQYF. The gene calls are TRBV4-1 and TRBJ2-5; TRBD2 agrees at 7 bases. CDR3 length: 15 amino acids. The V gene's germline CDR1 is MGHRA and CDR2 YSYEKL. The V and J ends lost 1 base and 2 bases, in that order; junction bases with no gene match: 4.

The rearrangement joins TRBV18 to TRBJ1-1; weak D call: TRBD1 (5 bases). V was trimmed by 2 bases and J by 3 bases, leaving 16 bases between them. Germline lookup yields CDR1 KGHSH and CDR2 LQKENI. This CDR3 contains 16 residues. The CDR3 spells CASSPLTVGLDTEAFF. In DNA, the CDR3 is TGTGCCAGCTCACCATTAACAGTGGGGCTGGACACTGAAGCTTTCTTT.

The V and J genes are TRBV7-6 and TRBJ2-1; TRBD2 matches 14 bases. The CDR3 runs to 21 residues. CDR1 SGHVS and CDR2 FNYEAQ come from the germline V gene. V shed 4 bases and J 0 bases; nucleotides not matched to a gene: 14. The CDR3 region is CASSYPVTSGRVPSSYNEQFF. The CDR3 nucleotides read TGTGCCAGCAGCTATCCCGTGACTAGCGGGAGGGTCCCTAGCTCCTACAATGAGCAGTTCTTC.

The chain is built from TRBV25-1 and TRBJ1-1, with no clear D. The CDR3 runs 15 residues. Germline assignment: CDR1 MGHDK and CDR2 SYGVNS. Trimming left V 7 bases short and J 2 bases short, with 17 bases between. The chain's CDR3 is CASKPSGGSNTEAFF. CDR3 nucleotide sequence: TGTGCCAGCAAACCTTCTGGCGGATCTAACACTGAAGCTTTCTTT.

The J gene is TRBJ2-3, the V gene TRBV20-1; 7 bases fit TRBD2. Germline lookup yields CDR1 DFQATT and CDR2 SNEGSKA (reference sequence). V lost 6 bases and J lost 4; bases outside the gene matches: 19. The CDR3 is 17 residues long. CDR3 DNA sequence: TGCAGTGCCCGGACTAGTTCCCCGCACAGTAGAGCAGATACGCAGTATTTT. It translates to CSARTSSPHSRADTQYF.

The rearrangement uses TRBV20-1 and TRBJ2-5, with a tentative D call TRBD1 (7 bases). Germline V gives CDR1 DFQATT, CDR2 SNEGSKA (reference sequence). The CDR3 contains 14 residues. V gave up 5 bases and J gave up 1 base, with 14 bases separating them. CDR3 amino acids: CSAGGDSSQETQYF. CDR3 bases: TGCAGTGCTGGAGGGGACAGCTCCCAAGAGACCCAGTACTTC.

This clonotype has just a few counts. The V and J genes are TRBV5-1 and TRBJ2-5; 9 nucleotides align to TRBD1. The J call is doubtful: the DNA matches TRBJ2-7 better. The CDR3 extends over 15 amino acids. Germline V CDR1 and CDR2: SGHRS, YFSETQ. In DNA, the CDR3 is TGCGCCAGCAGCTTGGAAAGGACAGGGGACTACGAGCAGTACTTC. Protein product: CASSLERTGDYEQYF.

This clonotype occurred a few times. The junction differs from germline at one of its ends, possibly a read error. J is TRBJ2-3 and V is TRBV29-1; 11 positions agree with TRBD2. Germline assignment: CDR1 SQVTM and CDR2 ANQGSEA. This CDR3 region has 15 residues. CDR3 in amino acids: CSVPSTSGGPDTQYF. The DNA for the CDR3 is TGCAGCGTTCCCAGTACTAGCGGGGGCCCAGACACGCAGTATTTT.

The chain recombines TRBV7-2 with TRBJ2-7, with unresolved D. The V end lost 5 bases, the J end lost 5 bases, and 10 bases lay between the germline ends. CDR1 and CDR2 from the germline V gene are SGHTA and FQGNSA. The CDR3 consists of 12 residues. In DNA form, the CDR3 reads TGTGCCAGCAGCCAAGACCTCCACGAGCAGTACTTC. Its translation is CASSQDLHEQYF.

The CDR3 coding sequence is TGCAGCGTTGGTGGAGGGGGCGCGGCTGAAGCTTTCTTT. This gives the protein CSVGGGGAAEAFF. The chain combines TRBV29-1 with TRBJ1-1, with 7 bases lining up with TRBD1. The CDR3 is 13 residues long. J gave up 6 bases and V 4 bases, and 8 bases lay outside the gene matches. Germline CDR1 is SQVTM and CDR2 is ANQGSEA.

The rearrangement links TRBV4-1 to TRBJ2-3; tentatively, D is TRBD2 (6 bases). The germline gives CDR1 MGHRA, CDR2 YSYEKL. The CDR3 has 17 amino acids. V was clipped by 1 base and J by 2 bases, with 16 bases between them. CDR3 bases: TGCGCCAGCAGCCAAGCTCCGACTTGCGGGATCACAGATACGCAGTATTTT. Translation: CASSQAPTCGITDTQYF.

The V gene is TRBV20-1, the J gene TRBJ2-1; D unclear. V dropped 3 bases and J dropped 8 bases, with 14 bases sitting between them. This CDR3 has 13 residues. Germline CDR1 and CDR2: DFQATT and SNEGSKA (reference sequence). CDR3: CSASGIPPHEQFF. The CDR3, as DNA: TGCAGTGCTAGTGGGATACCACCTCATGAGCAGTTCTTC.